The 22 T cell receptor beta chains below come from one sample, sequenced in a study of beta chain features in type 1 diabetes. Study results and limitations: When Type 1 diabetes patients were examined, their TCRB CDR3s proved moderately but significantly shorter in all four CD4+ subsets.

These receptors have no identified antigens. Expressed TCRB transcripts were sequenced because the isolated RNA had all been reverse transcribed beforehand. Here immunoSEQ multiplex PCR was the method, and the copy in TCRdb shows in-frame clones only, minus some. The sample lists some 170,000 clones; roughly 59% were seen once. Sequencing was performed on naive CD4+ T cells from blood. The receptors were gathered from a man aged 25-40 years with type 1 diabetes.

The chain employs TRBV5-6 and TRBJ2-3; D not resolved. Germline CDR1 is SGHDT and CDR2 is YYEEEE. This CDR3 is built from 12 residues. V lost 4 bases and J lost 3, with 6 bases in between. CDR3 bases: TGTGCCAGCAGCGCCGAAACAGATACGCAGTATTTT. It yields the protein CASSAETDTQYF.

J is TRBJ2-7 and V is TRBV7-2; D is unclear. The CDR3 consists of 13 residues. The germline V gene encodes CDR1 SGHTA and CDR2 FQGNSA. V lost 5 bases and J lost 6, with 14 bases in between. This chain's CDR3 is CASSRRAESEQYF. As DNA, the CDR3 is TGTGCCAGCAGCCGAAGGGCGGAGAGCGAGCAGTACTTC.

The chain recombines TRBV29-1 with TRBJ2-6, with 8 nucleotides matching TRBD1. CDR1 and CDR2 (germline): SQVTM, ANQGSEA. Trimming at V came to 4 bases and at J to 0 bases, leaving 2 bases not matched to a gene. The CDR3 consists of 15 residues. CDR3 sequence: CSVGQGSSGANVLTF. Here the CDR3 DNA reads TGCAGCGTTGGACAGGGGTCCTCTGGGGCCAACGTCCTGACTTTC.

V usage is TRBV7-2 and J usage is TRBJ2-5; a weak D match, TRBD1 (6 bases). CDR3 length equals 15 residues. Trimming took off 4 bases at V and 4 bases at J, with 16 bases between the two ends. Germline loops: CDR1 SGHTA, CDR2 FQGNSA. CDR3 nucleotide sequence: TGTGCCAGCAGCTCTGAAACAGGGTTAGGAGAGACCCAGTACTTC. It specifies CASSSETGLGETQYF. Looking up the rest from reference TRBV7-2 and TRBJ2-5 gives the full variable domain: GAGVSQSPSNKVTEKGKDVELRCDPISGHTALYWYRQSLGQGLEFLIYFQGNSAPDKSGLPSDRFSAERTGGSVSTLTIQRTQQEDSAVYLCASSSETGLGETQYFGPGTRLLVL.

The chain couples TRBV29-1 to TRBJ2-3; D call uncertain. The CDR3 totals 13 residues. The germline V gene has CDR1 SQVTM and CDR2 ANQGSEA. Deletions cut 2 bases from V and 4 bases from J, with 10 bases between. CDR3 nucleotides: TGCAGCGTTGAAAACGTCGCCCCAGATACGCAGTATTTT. Translated, it gives CSVENVAPDTQYF.

As to this clone: At the DNA level, this CDR3 is encoded by other sequences in the same sample as well. V is TRBV30 and J is TRBJ1-5; D remains unclear. V lost 2 bases, J lost 7 bases, and 9 bases lay in between. This CDR3 is 12 amino acids long. From germline, CDR1 is GTSNPN and CDR2 SVGIG (reference sequence). CDR3 coding DNA: TGTGCCTGGAGTCAAGGCGGACAGCCCCAGCATTTT. Amino acids: CAWSQGGQPQHF.

The chain couples TRBV9 to TRBJ2-3, with 11 positions matching TRBD2. The trim removed 4 bases at V and 5 bases at J, leaving 6 bases unmatched. CDR1 and CDR2 (germline): SGDLS, YYNGEE. The CDR3 spans 15 residues. DNA for the CDR3: TGTGCCAGCAGCCTAGCGGGGGGTCCGGAAGATACGCAGTATTTT. Amino acids: CASSLAGGPEDTQYF.

The chain carries TRBV15 and TRBJ2-3, with 8 positions matching TRBD1. Unmatched junction bases numbered 3, after V lost 5 bases and J lost 2 bases. The CDR3 consists of 14 residues. Germline V CDR1 and CDR2: LNHNV, YYDKDF (reference sequence). This CDR3 reads CATSGQGNTDTQYF. CDR3 DNA sequence: TGTGCCACCAGCGGACAGGGTAACACAGATACGCAGTATTTT.

The chain joins TRBV7-6 to TRBJ1-1; D unresolved. With 5 bases removed from V and 0 bases from J, the gap between germline ends came to 7 bases. The V gene's germline CDR1 is SGHVS and CDR2 FNYEAQ. The CDR3 is made up of 13 amino acids. The CDR3 region is CASSRIVNTEAFF. For the CDR3, the DNA is TGTGCCAGCAGCCGCATAGTGAACACTGAAGCTTTCTTT. Filled out from reference TRBV7-6 and TRBJ1-1, the complete variable domain reads GAGVSQSPRYKVTKRGQDVALRCDPISGHVSLYWYRQALGQGPEFLTYFNYEAQQDKSGLPNDRFSAERPEGSISTLTIQRTEQRDSAMYRCASSRIVNTEAFFGQGTRLTVV.

The CDR3 sequence: CASSSNYEQYF. CDR3 nucleotide sequence: TGCGCCAGCAGCTCGAACTACGAGCAGTACTTC. This chain joins TRBV5-1 and TRBJ2-7; the D is unclear. Trimming shortened V by 3 bases and J by 3 bases, and 4 bases separated the two germline ends. Germline-derived CDR1 and CDR2 are SGHRS and YFSETQ. This CDR3 has 11 amino acids. Combining the CDR3 with reference TRBV5-1 and TRBJ2-7 gives the whole variable domain KAGVTQTPRYLIKTRGQQVTLSCSPISGHRSVSWYQQTPGQGLQFLFEYFSETQRNKGNFPGRFSGRQFSNSRSEMNVSTLELGDSALYLCASSSNYEQYFGPGTRLTVT.

This clone was picked up a small number of times. This chain links TRBV11-2 with TRBJ2-7, with 7 bases matching TRBD1. Germline assignment: CDR1 SGHAT and CDR2 FQNNGV. Germline trimming cut 0 bases from V and 6 bases from J; bases unmatched to any gene: 8. The CDR3 extends over 15 amino acids. CDR3 region: CASSLETGNLIEQYF. The CDR3 DNA follows: TGTGCCAGCAGCTTAGAGACAGGGAACCTCATCGAGCAGTACTTC. The full variable domain, its missing parts supplied by reference TRBV11-2 and TRBJ2-7, is EAGVAQSPRYKIIEKRQSVAFWCNPISGHATLYWYQQILGQGPKLLIQFQNNGVVDDSQLPKDRFSAERLKGVDSTLKIQPAKLEDSAVYLCASSLETGNLIEQYFGPGTRLTVT.

CDR3 nucleotide sequence: TGTGCCAGCAGCTTGTTATCAGGGGCCGAAGATGGCTACACCTTC. As protein: CASSLLSGAEDGYTF. V usage is TRBV5-6 and J usage is TRBJ1-2, with a possible D match to TRBD1 (6 bases). The CDR3 consists of 15 residues. V was clipped by 1 base and J by 6 bases, with 16 bases between them. CDR1 and CDR2 (germline): SGHDT, YYEEEE.

V and J are TRBV29-1 and TRBJ2-5; 9 bases are shared with TRBD1. Trimming at V came to 6 bases and at J to 5 bases, leaving 7 bases not matched to a gene. The germline V gene encodes CDR1 SQVTM and CDR2 ANQGSEA. This CDR3 has 13 amino acids. CDR3 sequence (DNA): TGCAGCGTCGACAGGGGGATAAAGGAGACCCAGTACTTC. This sequence encodes CSVDRGIKETQYF.

This clone came up a few times. The gene calls are TRBV1 and TRBJ2-3. TRBV1 is designated a pseudogene. The CDR3 is 17 residues long. This CDR3 reads CTSSQDCREGVTDTQYF. Written as DNA, the CDR3 is TGCACCAGCAGCCAAGATTGCCGGGAAGGGGTCACAGATACGCAGTATTTT.

DNA of the CDR3: TGTGCCAGCAGCTTAGTTGGTACGCGGGGCAACTACAATGAGCAGTTCTTC. It is translated as CASSLVGTRGNYNEQFF. The V call is TRBV7-2, the J call TRBJ2-1; possible D gene TRBD2, 6 bases. The CDR3 runs 17 residues. Per germline, CDR1 SGHTA and CDR2 FQGNSA. Trimming removed 1 base at V and 3 bases at J, with 16 bases between.

This clone was seen a few times. The chain recombines TRBV23-1 with TRBJ1-5; no clear D gene. TRBV23-1 counts as an open reading frame of uncertain function. The CDR3 is made up of 14 amino acids. V lost 8 bases, J lost 2 bases, and 13 bases lay in between. The CDR3 DNA reads TGCGCCAGCTCCTCCCCGGGAGGCAATCAGCCCCAGCATTTT. It yields the protein CASSSPGGNQPQHF.

The V call is TRBV5-6, the J call TRBJ2-1, with D hard to call. The V gene lost 2 bases and the J gene lost 6 bases, with 3 bases spanning the gap. The CDR3 spans 11 residues. Germline V gene lookup returns CDR1 SGHDT and CDR2 YYEEEE. In nucleotides, the CDR3 is TGTGCCAGCAGCTTCAGCAATGAGCAGTTCTTC. It translates to CASSFSNEQFF.

The V and J genes are TRBV28 and TRBJ1-1; the D is unclear. The germline V and J ends were trimmed by 3 bases and 0 bases, with 2 bases remaining between them. The CDR3 loop spans 12 amino acids. Germline assignment: CDR1 MDHEN and CDR2 SYDVKM. CDR3 coding DNA: TGTGCCAGCAGTTTCTTGAACACTGAAGCTTTCTTT. Protein product: CASSFLNTEAFF. Full variable domain (outside the CDR3, taken from reference TRBV28 and TRBJ1-1): DVKVTQSSRYLVKRTGEKVFLECVQDMDHENMFWYRQDPGLGLRLIYFSYDVKMKEKGDIPEGYSVSREKKERFSLILESASTNQTSMYLCASSFLNTEAFFGQGTRLTVV.

This clone was picked up a small number of times. The chain recombines TRBV30 with TRBJ2-2; 7 nucleotides match TRBD1. The CDR3 loop spans 15 amino acids. The ends lost 0 bases at V and 2 bases at J; junction bases unmatched: 3. CDR1 and CDR2 (germline): GTSNPN, SVGIG (reference sequence). CDR3 bases: TGTGCCTGGAGTGTACAGGGGACAAACACCGGGGAGCTGTTTTTT. Encoded protein: CAWSVQGTNTGELFF.

The chain combines TRBV7-9 with TRBJ2-1; D is unclear. This CDR3 is 15 amino acids long. V was clipped by 5 bases and J by 8 bases, with 19 bases between them. Germline lookup yields CDR1 SEHNR and CDR2 FQNEAQ (reference sequence). In nucleotides, the CDR3 is TGTGCCAGCAGCCTGGCGGCAGTCATAGCACATGAGCAGTTCTTC. Its protein product is CASSLAAVIAHEQFF.

The chain recombines TRBV25-1 with TRBJ1-1; no firm D call. V lost 4 bases, J lost 1 base, and 4 bases lay in between. Germline V lookup: CDR1 MGHDK, CDR2 SYGVNS. The CDR3 spans 12 residues. This chain's CDR3 is CASSGPNTEAFF. The CDR3 region has the DNA TGTGCCAGCAGTGGACCGAACACTGAAGCTTTCTTT.

The V gene is TRBV7-2, the J gene TRBJ2-1; TRBD2 might be the D (6 bases). Trimming took 1 base from V and 3 from J, leaving 10 bases between them. The CDR3 has 15 amino acids. Germline V gene data show CDR1 as SGHTA and CDR2 as FQGNSA. CDR3 in amino acids: CASSLVLGGYNEQFF. The DNA of the CDR3 is TGTGCCAGCAGCTTAGTACTGGGGGGCTACAATGAGCAGTTCTTC.